What follows are 29 T cell receptor beta chains derived from one specimen sequenced in a study of vaccination effects on CD4 cells after COVID-19. Their recognized antigens are unknown. Culturing for 10 days preceded CD4+ T cell isolation. TCRdb keeps only in-frame clones here, not all; method: immunoSEQ multiplex PCR. The table records tens of thousands of clones, around 77% of them present only once. The sequences come from CD4+ T cells from PBMCs cultured without peptide, collected before COVID-19 vaccination. The source is a human donor who received a COVID-19 vaccine.

The rearrangement joins TRBV2 to TRBJ1-6; D call uncertain. The CDR3 contains 13 residues. Germline assignment: CDR1 SNHLY and CDR2 FYNNEI. Trimming removed 3 bases from V and 6 bases from J, with 6 bases in between. CDR3 sequence (DNA): TGTGCCAGCAGTGACACCCGTAATTCACCCCTCCACTTT. As protein: CASSDTRNSPLHF.

This chain uses TRBV7-2 with TRBJ1-2, with D tentatively TRBD1 (5 bases). Germline lookup yields CDR1 SGHTA and CDR2 FQGNSA. Trimming took 1 base from V and 6 from J, leaving 15 bases between them. The CDR3 spans 15 residues. The CDR3 sequence is CASSLDGGSLDGYTF. The CDR3, as DNA: TGTGCCAGCAGCTTAGACGGGGGAAGTCTTGATGGCTACACCTTC.

The gene calls are TRBV6-2 or TRBV6-3 and TRBJ1-6; D gene unclear. The germline gives CDR1 MNHEY, CDR2 SVGEGT. CDR3 length: 13 amino acids. The V gene lost 1 base and the J gene lost 8 bases, with 6 bases spanning the gap. CDR3 loop: CASSYLWDSPLHF. CDR3 DNA: TGTGCCAGCAGTTACTTATGGGATTCACCCCTCCACTTT.

This clone was counted only a few times. The chain combines TRBV6-5 with TRBJ2-7, with no clear D. V lost 5 bases, J lost 3 bases, and 17 bases lay in between. There are 15 residues in the CDR3. The germline V gene has CDR1 MNHEY and CDR2 SVGAGI. CDR3 region: CASSPANTRFYEQYV. CDR3 nucleotide sequence: TGTGCCAGCAGTCCCGCAAACACCCGGTTCTACGAGCAGTACGTC.

This chain joins TRBV7-2 and TRBJ1-6; the match to TRBD1 covers 7 bases. This CDR3 spans 14 amino acids. V lost 6 bases, J lost 4 bases, and 3 bases stayed unmatched. CDR1 SGHTA and CDR2 FQGNSA come from the germline V gene. CDR3 DNA: TGTGCCAGCAGGCCGGGACAGTATAATTCACCCCTCCACTTT. Translation: CASRPGQYNSPLHF.

The chain uses TRBV30 and TRBJ2-5; weak D call: TRBD2 (6 bases). The CDR3 consists of 13 residues. Germline CDR1 reads GTSNPN; CDR2 reads SVGIG (reference sequence). The V and J ends lost 4 bases and 1 base respectively, with 10 bases between them. Here the CDR3 DNA reads TGTGCCTGGAACCGGGACTTCCAAGAGACCCAGTACTTC. It codes for CAWNRDFQETQYF.

The chain has TRBV14 and TRBJ2-3; D unclear. Germline V gene lookup returns CDR1 SGHDN and CDR2 FVKESK. There are 14 residues in the CDR3. V was shortened by 0 bases and J by 4 bases, with 8 bases between the two germline ends. In DNA form, the CDR3 reads TGTGCCAGCAGCCAAGATTTGGCGGCAGATACGCAGTATTTT. Residues: CASSQDLAADTQYF.

There are a few counts of this clone. V and J are TRBV7-9 and TRBJ2-2; 10 nucleotides align to TRBD2. The CDR3 covers 14 residues. From germline, CDR1 is SEHNR and CDR2 FQNEAQ (reference sequence). For the CDR3, the DNA is TGTGCTAGCGAGCGGGGGGGATACACCGGGGAGCTGTTTTTT. Translated, it gives CASERGGYTGELFF.

The chain is built from TRBV6-1 and TRBJ2-5; D is unclear. V lost 2 bases, J lost 2 bases, and 15 bases lay in between. Germline assignment: CDR1 MNHNS and CDR2 SASEGT. This CDR3 spans 16 amino acids. The CDR3 protein is CASSESVPALQETQYF. CDR3 DNA: TGTGCCAGCAGTGAATCCGTCCCAGCTTTACAAGAGACCCAGTACTTC.

CDR3: CSVLALRGETQYF. CDR3 coding DNA: TGCAGCGTTTTGGCCCTAAGAGGGGAGACCCAGTACTTC. The chain employs TRBV29-1 and TRBJ2-5, with a possible D match to TRBD2 (5 bases). Germline CDR1 is SQVTM and CDR2 is ANQGSEA. This CDR3 is 13 amino acids long. V was cut by 5 bases and J by 5 bases, with 15 bases left in between.

The chain has TRBV12-3 or TRBV12-4 and TRBJ2-2, with 7 nucleotides matching TRBD2. Trimming at V came to 8 bases and at J to 5 bases, leaving 5 bases not matched to a gene. The CDR3 is 13 residues long. DNA for the CDR3: TGTGCCAGCCAGGGAGGGAGAACCGGGGAGCTGTTTTTT. Amino acids: CASQGGRTGELFF.

V is TRBV7-6 and J is TRBJ2-5; tentative D call: TRBD2 (5 bases). Germline values: CDR1 SGHVS, CDR2 FNYEAQ. There are 16 residues in the CDR3. Trimming removed 4 bases from V and 4 bases from J, with 19 bases in between. The CDR3 sequence is CASSSPPGAVRETQYF. CDR3 sequence (DNA): TGTGCCAGCAGCTCGCCTCCAGGAGCGGTTAGAGAGACCCAGTACTTC.

The rearrangement joins TRBV18 to TRBJ1-4; TRBD1 agrees at 7 bases. The germline V gene encodes CDR1 KGHSH and CDR2 LQKENI. The CDR3 sequence is 14 residues long. V trimming: 3 bases; J trimming: 4 bases; junction bases outside the gene matches: 2. CDR3 residues: CASSPDRNNEKLFF. For the CDR3, the DNA is TGTGCCAGCTCACCGGACAGGAATAATGAAAAACTGTTTTTT.

This clone is a singleton in its sample. The chain uses TRBV5-1 and TRBJ2-3; D uncertain. V was clipped by 5 bases and J by 0 bases, with 4 bases between them. The CDR3 loop spans 12 amino acids. From germline, CDR1 is SGHRS and CDR2 YFSETQ. The CDR3 spells CASSPSTDTQYF. CDR3 coding DNA: TGCGCCAGCAGTCCCAGCACAGATACGCAGTATTTT. The variable domain in full, completed from reference TRBV5-1 and TRBJ2-3, reads KAGVTQTPRYLIKTRGQQVTLSCSPISGHRSVSWYQQTPGQGLQFLFEYFSETQRNKGNFPGRFSGRQFSNSRSEMNVSTLELGDSALYLCASSPSTDTQYFGPGTRLTVL.

The rearrangement uses TRBV4-2 and TRBJ2-5, with 9 nucleotides matching TRBD1. Germline loops: CDR1 LGHNA, CDR2 YNFKEQ. The ends lost 1 base at V and 4 bases at J; junction bases unmatched: 10. The CDR3 consists of 17 residues. The CDR3 sequence is CASSQATGGNLGETQYF. In DNA, the CDR3 is TGTGCCAGCAGCCAAGCTACAGGGGGCAATCTAGGAGAGACCCAGTACTTC.

The chain has TRBV20-1 and TRBJ1-2; D might be TRBD1 (5 bases). Germline lookup yields CDR1 DFQATT and CDR2 SNEGSKA (reference sequence). The CDR3 has 11 amino acids. CDR3 in amino acids: CSLTANYGYTF. CDR3 in DNA: TGCAGCCTGACAGCTAACTATGGCTACACCTTC.

The rearrangement links TRBV3-1 (or the pseudogene TRBV3-2) to TRBJ2-5; a possible D gene is TRBD2 (5 bases). This CDR3 region has 13 residues. V was trimmed by 4 bases and J by 5 bases, leaving 11 bases between them. Germline assignment: CDR1 LGHDT and CDR2 YNNKEL (reference sequence). The CDR3 spells CASSRLRGETQYF. The CDR3 nucleotides are TGTGCCAGCAGCCGGCTTCGAGGGGAGACCCAGTACTTC.

The CDR3 loop is CASSEWVFDTQYF. The DNA of the CDR3 is TGTGCCAGCAGTGAATGGGTATTCGATACGCAGTATTTT. J is TRBJ2-3 and V is TRBV6-1; no clear D. Looked up from germline, CDR1 is MNHNS and CDR2 is SASEGT. Deletions cut 2 bases from V and 6 bases from J, with 9 bases between. The length of the CDR3 is 13 residues.

The chain's CDR3 is CASSFGETQYF. CDR3 coding DNA: TGTGCCAGCAGCTTCGGGGAGACCCAGTACTTC. V usage is TRBV9 and J usage is TRBJ2-5, with D unresolved. The CDR3 is made up of 11 amino acids. The V end lost 4 bases, the J end lost 5 bases, and 6 bases lay between the germline ends. CDR1 and CDR2 (germline): SGDLS, YYNGEE.

The chain uses TRBV19 and TRBJ1-5; unclear D gene. The CDR3 is made up of 12 amino acids. Germline assignment: CDR1 LNHDA and CDR2 SQIVND (reference sequence). V dropped 3 bases and J dropped 5 bases, with 5 bases sitting between them. CDR3 residues: CASSIVDQPQHF. The DNA of the CDR3 is TGTGCCAGTAGTATCGTGGATCAGCCCCAGCATTTT.

This clone was seen a few times. The chain is built from TRBV2 and TRBJ1-1; D uncertain. Trimming took off 6 bases at V and 1 base at J, with 9 bases between the two ends. CDR1 is SNHLY, CDR2 FYNNEI, per germline. The CDR3 spans 13 residues. CDR3 sequence: CASSRSRNTEAFF. The CDR3 nucleotides read TGTGCCAGCAGCCGTTCAAGGAACACTGAAGCTTTCTTT.

The sample holds a few counts of this clone. The chain links TRBV15 to TRBJ2-1, with a possible D match to TRBD1 (5 bases). In germline, CDR1 is LNHNV, CDR2 YYDKDF (reference sequence). The CDR3 loop spans 12 amino acids. The V end lost 3 bases, the J end lost 12 bases, and 12 bases lay between the germline ends. The CDR3: CATSSSDRGQFF. The CDR3 DNA reads as TGTGCCACCAGCAGTTCAGACAGAGGGCAGTTCTTC.

This sequence joins TRBV5-4 and TRBJ2-5, with a possible D match to TRBD1 (5 bases). Germline V gene data show CDR1 as SGHNT and CDR2 as YYREEE (reference sequence). Trimming took 0 bases from V and 7 from J, leaving 10 bases between them. This CDR3 contains 13 residues. CDR3 sequence reads: CASSLEGVGTQYF. The CDR3 DNA reads as TGTGCCAGCAGCTTGGAAGGGGTCGGGACCCAGTACTTC.

The chain joins TRBV5-1 to TRBJ2-3, with TRBD1 matching 9 bases. The trim removed 0 bases at V and 4 bases at J, leaving 15 bases unmatched. There are 19 residues in the CDR3. Germline CDR1 reads SGHRS; CDR2 reads YFSETQ. This CDR3 is CASSLARQNRGLAADTQYF. In DNA, the CDR3 is TGCGCCAGCAGCTTGGCCAGACAGAACAGGGGGCTGGCCGCAGATACGCAGTATTTT. Using reference TRBV5-1 and TRBJ2-3 for the parts outside the CDR3, the full variable domain is KAGVTQTPRYLIKTRGQQVTLSCSPISGHRSVSWYQQTPGQGLQFLFEYFSETQRNKGNFPGRFSGRQFSNSRSEMNVSTLELGDSALYLCASSLARQNRGLAADTQYFGPGTRLTVL.

This clone appeared a single time. CDR3 residues: CASSLRGVQETQYF. In nucleotides, the CDR3 is TGCGCCAGCAGCCTTAGGGGGGTACAAGAGACCCAGTACTTC. The V call is TRBV4-1, the J call TRBJ2-5; D could derive from TRBD1 or TRBD2 (6 bases each). Germline V CDR1 and CDR2: MGHRA, YSYEKL. There are 14 residues in the CDR3. Trimming removed 4 bases from V and 2 bases from J, with 11 bases in between.

The V gene is TRBV6-6, the J gene TRBJ1-1; D not certain. The ends were cut back, 5 bases at V and 1 base at J, with 11 bases in the middle. The CDR3 sequence is 14 residues long. Germline V CDR1 and CDR2: MNHNY, SVGAGI (reference sequence). CDR3 bases: TGTGCCAGCAGTGCCCACCTGGGGAACACTGAAGCTTTCTTT. Amino acid sequence: CASSAHLGNTEAFF.

The V call is TRBV6-2 or TRBV6-3, the J call TRBJ1-5; TRBD1 matches 9 bases. Germline loops: CDR1 MNHEY, CDR2 SVGEGT. This CDR3 comprises 15 residues. Unmatched junction bases numbered 7, after V lost 4 bases and J lost 6 bases. Here the CDR3 reads CASSSYRGQGQPQHF. As DNA, the CDR3 is TGTGCCAGCAGTTCCTACAGGGGGCAAGGTCAGCCCCAGCATTTT.

The chain employs TRBV29-1 and TRBJ1-1, with D unresolved. Trimming took off 7 bases at V and 2 bases at J, with 20 bases between the two ends. Looked up from germline, CDR1 is SQVTM and CDR2 is ANQGSEA. The CDR3 length is 15 residues. Here the CDR3 DNA reads TGCAGCGCCAAGGAGGCTACCAGGATTAACACTGAAGCTTTCTTT. Translated, it gives CSAKEATRINTEAFF.

This chain connects TRBV19 to TRBJ2-5, with TRBD1 identical over 7 bases. V was clipped by 6 bases and J by 5 bases; unmatched bases: 6. Per the germline V gene, CDR1 is LNHDA and CDR2 is SQIVND (reference sequence). CDR3 length: 13 amino acids. This CDR3 is CASRPQGSETQYF. The CDR3 bases are TGTGCCAGTAGGCCACAGGGGTCGGAGACCCAGTACTTC.